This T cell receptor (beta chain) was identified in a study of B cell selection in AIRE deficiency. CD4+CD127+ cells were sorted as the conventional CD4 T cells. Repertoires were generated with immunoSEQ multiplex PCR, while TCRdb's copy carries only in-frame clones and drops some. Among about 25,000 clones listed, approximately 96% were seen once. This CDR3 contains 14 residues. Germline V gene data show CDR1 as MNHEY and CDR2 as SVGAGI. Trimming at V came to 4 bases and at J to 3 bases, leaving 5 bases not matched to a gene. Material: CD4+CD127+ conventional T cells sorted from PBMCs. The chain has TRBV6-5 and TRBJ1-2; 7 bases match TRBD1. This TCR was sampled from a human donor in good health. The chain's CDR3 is CASSSLRGDYGYTF. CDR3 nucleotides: TGTGCCAGCAGTTCCCTCAGGGGGGACTATGGCTACACCTTC.